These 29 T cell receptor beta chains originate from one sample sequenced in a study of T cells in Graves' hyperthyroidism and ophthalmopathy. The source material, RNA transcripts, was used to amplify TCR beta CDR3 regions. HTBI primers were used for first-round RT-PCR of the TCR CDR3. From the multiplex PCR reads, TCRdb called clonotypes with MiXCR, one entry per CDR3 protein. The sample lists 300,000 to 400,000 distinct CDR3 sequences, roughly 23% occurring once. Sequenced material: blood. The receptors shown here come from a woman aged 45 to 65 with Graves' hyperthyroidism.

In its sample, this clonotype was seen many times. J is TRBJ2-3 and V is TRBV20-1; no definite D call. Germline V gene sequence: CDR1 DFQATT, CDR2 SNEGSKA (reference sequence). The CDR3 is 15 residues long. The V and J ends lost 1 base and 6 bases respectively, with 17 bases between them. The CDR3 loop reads CSARGAGPVRDTQYF. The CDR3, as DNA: TGCAGTGCTAGAGGGGCTGGACCCGTCAGGGATACGCAGTATTTT.

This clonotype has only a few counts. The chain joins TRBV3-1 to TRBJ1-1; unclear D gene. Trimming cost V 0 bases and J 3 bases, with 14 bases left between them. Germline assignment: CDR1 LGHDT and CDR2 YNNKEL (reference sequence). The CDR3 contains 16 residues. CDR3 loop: CASSQDRRFWDTEAFF. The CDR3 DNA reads TGTGCCAGCAGCCAAGATCGACGGTTTTGGGACACTGAAGCTTTCTTT.

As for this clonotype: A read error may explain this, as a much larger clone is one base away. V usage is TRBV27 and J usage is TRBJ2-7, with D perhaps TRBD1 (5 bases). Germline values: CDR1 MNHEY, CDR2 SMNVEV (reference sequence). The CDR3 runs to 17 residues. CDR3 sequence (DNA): TGTGCCAGCAGTTTATCCCCCGACAGTAGGGAATACTACGAGCGGTACTTC. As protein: CASSLSPDSREYYERYF.

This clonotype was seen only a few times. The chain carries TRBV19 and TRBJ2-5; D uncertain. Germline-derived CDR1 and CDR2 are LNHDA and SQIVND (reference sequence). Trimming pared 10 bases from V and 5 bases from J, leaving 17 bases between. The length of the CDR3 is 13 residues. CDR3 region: CATGSGVEETQYF. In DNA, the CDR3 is TGTGCCACTGGAAGTGGAGTGGAGGAGACCCAGTACTTC.

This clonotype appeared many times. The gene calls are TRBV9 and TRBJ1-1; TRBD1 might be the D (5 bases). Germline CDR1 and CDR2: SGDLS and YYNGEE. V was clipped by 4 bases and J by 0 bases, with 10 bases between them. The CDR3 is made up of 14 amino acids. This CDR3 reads CASSPRGVNTEAFF. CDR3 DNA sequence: TGTGCCAGCAGCCCTAGGGGAGTGAACACTGAAGCTTTCTTT.

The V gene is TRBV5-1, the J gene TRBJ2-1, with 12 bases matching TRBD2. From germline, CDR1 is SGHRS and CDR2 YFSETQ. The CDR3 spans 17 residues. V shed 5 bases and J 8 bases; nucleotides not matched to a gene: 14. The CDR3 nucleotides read TGCGCCAGCAGTCGTTCCGATCTAGCGGGGGGGCTGGATGAGCAGTTCTTC. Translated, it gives CASSRSDLAGGLDEQFF.

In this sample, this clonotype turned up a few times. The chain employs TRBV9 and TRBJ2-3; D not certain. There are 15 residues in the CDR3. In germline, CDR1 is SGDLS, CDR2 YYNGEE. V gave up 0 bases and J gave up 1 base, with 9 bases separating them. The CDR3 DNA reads TGTGCCAGCAGCGTAGGCGTCAGCGGCACAGATACGCAGTATTTT. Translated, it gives CASSVGVSGTDTQYF. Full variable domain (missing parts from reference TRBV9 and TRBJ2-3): DSGVTQTPKHLITATGQRVTLRCSPRSGDLSVYWYQQSLDQGLQFLIQYYNGEERAKGNILERFSAQQFPDLHSELNLSSLELGDSALYFCASSVGVSGTDTQYFGPGTRLTVL.

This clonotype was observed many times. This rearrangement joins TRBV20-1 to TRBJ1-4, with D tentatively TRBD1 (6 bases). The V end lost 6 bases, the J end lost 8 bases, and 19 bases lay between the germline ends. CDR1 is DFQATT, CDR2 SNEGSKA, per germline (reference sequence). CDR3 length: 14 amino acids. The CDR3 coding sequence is TGCAGTGCAGAGTTCTACGGGGGGCGGGAAAAACTGTTTTTT. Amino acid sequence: CSAEFYGGREKLFF.

The CDR3 reads CASSQDRFTGTKEETQYF. Here the CDR3 DNA reads TGCGCCAGCAGCCAAGATCGGTTCACTGGGACTAAGGAAGAGACCCAGTACTTC. V gene TRBV4-1 combines with J gene TRBJ2-5; 7 bases are a match to TRBD2. The CDR3 covers 18 residues. Per the germline V gene, CDR1 is MGHRA and CDR2 is YSYEKL. The junction had 13 bases not matched to a gene; V was cut back by 0 bases and J by 3 bases.

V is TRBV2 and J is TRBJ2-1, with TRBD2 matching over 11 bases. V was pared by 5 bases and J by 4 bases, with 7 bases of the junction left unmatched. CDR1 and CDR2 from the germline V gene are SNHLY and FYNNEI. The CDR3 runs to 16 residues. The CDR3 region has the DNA TGTGCCAGCAGTTTGGGACTAGCGGACAGTTACAATGAGCAGTTCTTC. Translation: CASSLGLADSYNEQFF.

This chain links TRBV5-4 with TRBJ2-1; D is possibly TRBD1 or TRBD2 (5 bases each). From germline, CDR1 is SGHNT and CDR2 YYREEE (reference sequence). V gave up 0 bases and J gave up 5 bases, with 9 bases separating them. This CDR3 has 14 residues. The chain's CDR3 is CASSLDGAHNEQFF. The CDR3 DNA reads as TGTGCCAGCAGCTTGGACGGGGCCCACAATGAGCAGTTCTTC.

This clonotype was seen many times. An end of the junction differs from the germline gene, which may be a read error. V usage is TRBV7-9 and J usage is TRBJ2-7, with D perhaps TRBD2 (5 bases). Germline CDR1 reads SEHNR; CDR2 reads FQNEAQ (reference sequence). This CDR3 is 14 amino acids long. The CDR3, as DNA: TGTGCCAGCAGTTTAGGCGGGCCCTCCTACGAGCAGTACTTC. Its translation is CASSLGGPSYEQYF.

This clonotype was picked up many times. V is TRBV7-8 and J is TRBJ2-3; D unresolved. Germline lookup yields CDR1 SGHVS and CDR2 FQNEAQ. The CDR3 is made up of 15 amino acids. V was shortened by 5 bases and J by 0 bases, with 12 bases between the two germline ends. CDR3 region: CASSASSGSTDTQYF. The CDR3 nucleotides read TGTGCCAGCAGCGCTTCCTCAGGTAGCACAGATACGCAGTATTTT.

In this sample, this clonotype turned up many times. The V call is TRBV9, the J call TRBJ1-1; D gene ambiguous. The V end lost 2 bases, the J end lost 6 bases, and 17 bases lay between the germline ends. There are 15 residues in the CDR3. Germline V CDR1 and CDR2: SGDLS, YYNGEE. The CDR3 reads CASSVQDLPGAEAFF. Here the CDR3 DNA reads TGTGCCAGCAGCGTTCAGGATCTCCCCGGGGCTGAAGCTTTCTTT.

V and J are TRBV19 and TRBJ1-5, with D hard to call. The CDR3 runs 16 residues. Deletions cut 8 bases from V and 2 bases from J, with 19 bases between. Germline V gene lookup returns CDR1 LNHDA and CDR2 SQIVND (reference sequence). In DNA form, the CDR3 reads TGTGCCAGTGACCAGTCGGCAGGCGCAGGCAATCAGCCCCAGCATTTT. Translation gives CASDQSAGAGNQPQHF.

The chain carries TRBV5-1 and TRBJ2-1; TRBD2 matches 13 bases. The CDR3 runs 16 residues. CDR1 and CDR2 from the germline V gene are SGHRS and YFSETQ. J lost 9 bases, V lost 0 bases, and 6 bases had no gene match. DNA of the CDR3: TGCGCCAGCAGCTTGGGGGGGACTAGCGGGATAAGTGAGCAGTTCTTC. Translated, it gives CASSLGGTSGISEQFF.

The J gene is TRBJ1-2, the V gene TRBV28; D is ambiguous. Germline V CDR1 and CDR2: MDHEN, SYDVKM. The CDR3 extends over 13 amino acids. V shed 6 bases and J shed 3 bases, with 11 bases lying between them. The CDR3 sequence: CASRPTADYGYTF. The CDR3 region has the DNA TGTGCCAGCAGGCCCACAGCAGACTATGGCTACACCTTC.

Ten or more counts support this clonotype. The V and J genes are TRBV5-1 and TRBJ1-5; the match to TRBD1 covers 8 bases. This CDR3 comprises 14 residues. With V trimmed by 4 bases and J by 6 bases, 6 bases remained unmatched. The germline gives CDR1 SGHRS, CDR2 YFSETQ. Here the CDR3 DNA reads TGCGCCAGCAGCCCCGGGACAGGAATTCAGCCCCAGCATTTT. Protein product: CASSPGTGIQPQHF.

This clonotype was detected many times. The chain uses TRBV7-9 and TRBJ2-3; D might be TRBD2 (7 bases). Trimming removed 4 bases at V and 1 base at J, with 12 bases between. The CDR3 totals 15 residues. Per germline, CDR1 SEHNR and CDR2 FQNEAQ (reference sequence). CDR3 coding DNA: TGTGCCAGCAGCTCCGGGGGGCAACGCACAGATACGCAGTATTTT. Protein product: CASSSGGQRTDTQYF.

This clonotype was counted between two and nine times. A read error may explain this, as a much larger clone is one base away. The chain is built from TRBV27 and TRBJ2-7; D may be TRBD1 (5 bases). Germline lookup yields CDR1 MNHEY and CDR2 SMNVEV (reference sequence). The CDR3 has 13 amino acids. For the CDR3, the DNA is TGTGCCAGCAGTTTTGGCAGGGCATACGGGCAGTACTTC. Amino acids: CASSFGRAYGQYF.

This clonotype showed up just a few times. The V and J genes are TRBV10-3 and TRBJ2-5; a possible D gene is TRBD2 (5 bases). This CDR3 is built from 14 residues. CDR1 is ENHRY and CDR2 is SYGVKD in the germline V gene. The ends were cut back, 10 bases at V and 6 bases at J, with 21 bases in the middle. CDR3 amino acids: CATTTQSGGKTQYF. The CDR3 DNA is TGTGCCACAACTACCCAGTCAGGAGGAAAGACCCAGTACTTC.

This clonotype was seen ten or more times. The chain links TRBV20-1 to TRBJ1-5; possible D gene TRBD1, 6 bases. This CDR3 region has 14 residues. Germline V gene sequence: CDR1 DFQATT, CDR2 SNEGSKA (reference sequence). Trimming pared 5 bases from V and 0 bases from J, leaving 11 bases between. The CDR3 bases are TGCAGTGCTCAGGGACAATATAGCAATCAGCCCCAGCATTTT. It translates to CSAQGQYSNQPQHF.

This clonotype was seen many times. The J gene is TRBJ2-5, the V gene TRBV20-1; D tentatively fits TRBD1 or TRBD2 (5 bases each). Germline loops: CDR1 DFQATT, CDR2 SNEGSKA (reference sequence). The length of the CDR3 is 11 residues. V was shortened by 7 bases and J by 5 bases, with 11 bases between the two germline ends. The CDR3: CSVLGRETQYF. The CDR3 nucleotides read TGCAGTGTTTTGGGACGGGAGACCCAGTACTTC.

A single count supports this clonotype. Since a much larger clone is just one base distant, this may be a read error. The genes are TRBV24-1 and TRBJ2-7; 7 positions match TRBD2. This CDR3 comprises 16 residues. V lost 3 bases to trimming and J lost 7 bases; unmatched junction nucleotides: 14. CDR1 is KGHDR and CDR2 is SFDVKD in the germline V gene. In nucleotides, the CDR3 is TGTGCCACCAGTGATGCCGGGACTACCCGGGAATATGAGCAGTACTTC. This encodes CATSDAGTTREYEQYF.

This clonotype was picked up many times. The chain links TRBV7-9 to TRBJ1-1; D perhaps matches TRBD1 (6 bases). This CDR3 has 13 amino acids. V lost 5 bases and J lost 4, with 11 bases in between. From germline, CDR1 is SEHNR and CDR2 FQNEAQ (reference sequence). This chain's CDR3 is CASSRGGSTEAFF. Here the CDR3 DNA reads TGTGCCAGCAGCCGAGGGGGGAGCACTGAAGCTTTCTTT. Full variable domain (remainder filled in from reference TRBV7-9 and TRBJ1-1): DTGVSQNPRHKITKRGQNVTFRCDPISEHNRLYWYRQTLGQGPEFLTYFQNEAQLEKSRLLSDRFSAERPKGSFSTLEIQRTEQGDSAMYLCASSRGGSTEAFFGQGTRLTVV.

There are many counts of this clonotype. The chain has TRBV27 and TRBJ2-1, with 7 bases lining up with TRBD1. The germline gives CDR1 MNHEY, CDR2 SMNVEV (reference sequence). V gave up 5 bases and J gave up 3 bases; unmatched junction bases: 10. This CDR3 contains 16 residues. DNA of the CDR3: TGTGCCAGCAGTCACCACAGGGGAACGGTCTACAATGAGCAGTTCTTC. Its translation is CASSHHRGTVYNEQFF.

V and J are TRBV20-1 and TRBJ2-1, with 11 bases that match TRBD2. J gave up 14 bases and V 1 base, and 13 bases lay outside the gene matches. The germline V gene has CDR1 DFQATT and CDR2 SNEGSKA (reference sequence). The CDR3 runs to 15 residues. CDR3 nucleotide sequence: TGCAGTGCTAGAGCAATCGGACTAGCGGGTTCTACGGAGTTCTTC. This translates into CSARAIGLAGSTEFF.

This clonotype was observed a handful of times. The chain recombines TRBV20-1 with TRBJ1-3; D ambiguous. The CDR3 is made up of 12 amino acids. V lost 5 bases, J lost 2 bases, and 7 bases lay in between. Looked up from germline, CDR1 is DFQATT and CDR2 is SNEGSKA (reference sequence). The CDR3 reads CSAPRTGNTIYF. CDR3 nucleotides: TGCAGTGCTCCCCGGACTGGAAACACCATATATTTT.

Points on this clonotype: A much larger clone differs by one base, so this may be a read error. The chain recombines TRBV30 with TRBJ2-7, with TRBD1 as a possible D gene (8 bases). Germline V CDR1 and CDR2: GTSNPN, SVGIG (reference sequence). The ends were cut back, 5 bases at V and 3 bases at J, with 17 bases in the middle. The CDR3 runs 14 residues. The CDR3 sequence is CAWAGQGGGYEQYF. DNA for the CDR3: TGTGCCTGGGCCGGACAGGGAGGGGGCTACGAGCAGTACTTC.